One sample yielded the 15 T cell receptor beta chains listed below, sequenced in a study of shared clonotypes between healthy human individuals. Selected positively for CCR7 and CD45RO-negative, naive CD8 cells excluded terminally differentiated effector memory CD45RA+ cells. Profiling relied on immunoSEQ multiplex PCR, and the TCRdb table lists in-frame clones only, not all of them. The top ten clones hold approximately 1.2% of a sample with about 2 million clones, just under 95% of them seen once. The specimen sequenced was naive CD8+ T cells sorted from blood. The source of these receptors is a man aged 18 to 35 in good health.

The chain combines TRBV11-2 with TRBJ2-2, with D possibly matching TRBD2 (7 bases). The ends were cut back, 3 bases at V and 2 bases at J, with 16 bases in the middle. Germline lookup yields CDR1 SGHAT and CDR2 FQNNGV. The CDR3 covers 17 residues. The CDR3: CASSFPSGGTNTGELFF. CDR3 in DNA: TGTGCCAGCAGCTTCCCCTCCGGGGGGACAAACACCGGGGAGCTGTTTTTT.

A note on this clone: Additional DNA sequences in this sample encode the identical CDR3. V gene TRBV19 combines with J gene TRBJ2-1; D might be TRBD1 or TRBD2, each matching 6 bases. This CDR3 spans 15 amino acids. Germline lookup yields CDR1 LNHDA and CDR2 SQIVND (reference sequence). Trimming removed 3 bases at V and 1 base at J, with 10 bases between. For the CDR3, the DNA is TGTGCCAGTAGTATTGGGGGGCCGTCCTACAATGAGCAGTTCTTC. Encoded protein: CASSIGGPSYNEQFF.

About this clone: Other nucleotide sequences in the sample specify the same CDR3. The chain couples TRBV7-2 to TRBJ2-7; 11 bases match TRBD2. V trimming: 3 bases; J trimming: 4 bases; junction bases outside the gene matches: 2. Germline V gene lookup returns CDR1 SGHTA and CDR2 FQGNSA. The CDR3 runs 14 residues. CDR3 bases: TGTGCCAGCAGCTTGGGACTAGCGGTTTACGAGCAGTACTTC. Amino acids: CASSLGLAVYEQYF.

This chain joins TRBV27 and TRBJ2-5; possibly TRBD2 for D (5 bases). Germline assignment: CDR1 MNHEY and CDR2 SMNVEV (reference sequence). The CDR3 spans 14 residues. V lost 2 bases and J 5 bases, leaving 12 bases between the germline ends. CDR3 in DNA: TGTGCCAGCAGTTTAGACCCAAGAGGGGAGACCCAGTACTTC. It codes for CASSLDPRGETQYF.

The CDR3 protein is CASSVVPRGGTGELFF. The CDR3 DNA sequence: TGTGCCAGCAGCGTAGTCCCTCGAGGGGGCACCGGGGAGCTGTTTTTT. The rearrangement links TRBV9 to TRBJ2-2, with a tentative D call TRBD1 (6 bases). V lost 0 bases to trimming and J lost 4 bases, with 13 bases between them. From germline, CDR1 is SGDLS and CDR2 YYNGEE. The CDR3 totals 16 residues.

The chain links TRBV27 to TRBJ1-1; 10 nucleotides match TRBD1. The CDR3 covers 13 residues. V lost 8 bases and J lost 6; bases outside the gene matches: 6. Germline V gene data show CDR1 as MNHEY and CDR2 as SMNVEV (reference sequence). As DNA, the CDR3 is TGTGCCAGCCGACAGGGGGCAGTGGCTGAAGCTTTCTTT. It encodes CASRQGAVAEAFF.

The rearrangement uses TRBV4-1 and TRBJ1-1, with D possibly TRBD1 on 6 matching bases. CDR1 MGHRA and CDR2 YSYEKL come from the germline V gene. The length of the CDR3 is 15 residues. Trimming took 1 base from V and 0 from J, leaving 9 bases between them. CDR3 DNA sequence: TGCGCCAGCAGCCAAGGGACAGTTATGAACACTGAAGCTTTCTTT. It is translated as CASSQGTVMNTEAFF.

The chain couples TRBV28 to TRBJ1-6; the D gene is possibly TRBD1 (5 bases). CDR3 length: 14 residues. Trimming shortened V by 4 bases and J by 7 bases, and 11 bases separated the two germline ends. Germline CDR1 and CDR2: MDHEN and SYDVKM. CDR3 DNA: TGTGCCAGCAGTTCCGGCGGGGCCAATTCACCCCTCCACTTT. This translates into CASSSGGANSPLHF.

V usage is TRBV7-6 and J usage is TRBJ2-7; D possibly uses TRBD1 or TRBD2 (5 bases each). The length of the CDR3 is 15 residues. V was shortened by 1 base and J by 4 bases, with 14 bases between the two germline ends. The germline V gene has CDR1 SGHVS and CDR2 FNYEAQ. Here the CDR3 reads CASSLGAGTEYEQYF. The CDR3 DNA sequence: TGTGCCAGCAGCTTAGGAGCAGGGACCGAGTACGAGCAGTACTTC. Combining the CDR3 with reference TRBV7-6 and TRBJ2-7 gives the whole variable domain GAGVSQSPRYKVTKRGQDVALRCDPISGHVSLYWYRQALGQGPEFLTYFNYEAQQDKSGLPNDRFSAERPEGSISTLTIQRTEQRDSAMYRCASSLGAGTEYEQYFGPGTRLTVT.

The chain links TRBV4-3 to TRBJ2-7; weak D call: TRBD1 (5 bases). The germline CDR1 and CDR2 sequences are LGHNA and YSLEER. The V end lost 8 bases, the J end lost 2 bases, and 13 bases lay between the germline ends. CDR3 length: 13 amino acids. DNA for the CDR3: TGCGCCAGCTCGGCAGGGATCGCCTACGAGCAGTACTTC. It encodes CASSAGIAYEQYF.

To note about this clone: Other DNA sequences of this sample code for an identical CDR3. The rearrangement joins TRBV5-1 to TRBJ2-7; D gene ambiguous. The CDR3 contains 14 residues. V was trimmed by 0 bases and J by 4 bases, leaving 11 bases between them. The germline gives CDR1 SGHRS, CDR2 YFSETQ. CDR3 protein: CASSLAGVVYEQYF. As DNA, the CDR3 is TGCGCCAGCAGCTTGGCCGGTGTAGTGTACGAGCAGTACTTC.

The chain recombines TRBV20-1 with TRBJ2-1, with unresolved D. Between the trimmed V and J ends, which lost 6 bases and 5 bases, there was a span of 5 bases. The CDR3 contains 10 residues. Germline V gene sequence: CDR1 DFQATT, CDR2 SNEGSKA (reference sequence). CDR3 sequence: CSAADNEQFF. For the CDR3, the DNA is TGCAGTGCCGCGGACAATGAGCAGTTCTTC.

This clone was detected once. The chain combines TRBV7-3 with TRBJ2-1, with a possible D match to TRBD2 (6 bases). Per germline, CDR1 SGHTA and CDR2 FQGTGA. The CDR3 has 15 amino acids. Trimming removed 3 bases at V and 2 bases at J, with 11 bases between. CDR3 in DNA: TGTGCCAGCAGCTTGGTTGGGGGGACCTACAATGAGCAGTTCTTC. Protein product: CASSLVGGTYNEQFF.

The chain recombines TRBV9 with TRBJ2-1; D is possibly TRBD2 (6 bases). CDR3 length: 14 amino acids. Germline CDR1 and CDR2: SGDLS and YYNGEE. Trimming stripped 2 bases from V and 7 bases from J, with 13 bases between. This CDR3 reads CASSVVGEANEQFF. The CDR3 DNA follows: TGTGCCAGCAGCGTGGTCGGGGAGGCGAATGAGCAGTTCTTC.

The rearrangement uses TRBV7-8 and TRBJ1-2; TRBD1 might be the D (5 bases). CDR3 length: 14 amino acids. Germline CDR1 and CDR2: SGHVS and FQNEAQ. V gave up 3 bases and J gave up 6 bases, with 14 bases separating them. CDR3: CASSFISQGDGYTF. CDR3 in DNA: TGTGCCAGCAGCTTCATCTCCCAGGGCGATGGCTACACCTTC.